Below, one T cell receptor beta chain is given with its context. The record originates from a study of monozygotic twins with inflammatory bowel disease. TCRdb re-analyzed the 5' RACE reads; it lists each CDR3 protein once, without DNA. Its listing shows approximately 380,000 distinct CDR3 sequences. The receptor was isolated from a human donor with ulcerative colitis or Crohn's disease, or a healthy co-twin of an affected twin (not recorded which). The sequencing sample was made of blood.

CDR3 in amino acids: CASSRLAGAPDEQFF. The chain is built from TRBV5-1 and TRBJ2-1; the TCRdb D gene call, TRBD1, has no DNA to confirm it. This CDR3 contains 15 residues. Germline V lookup: CDR1 SGHRS, CDR2 YFSETQ.